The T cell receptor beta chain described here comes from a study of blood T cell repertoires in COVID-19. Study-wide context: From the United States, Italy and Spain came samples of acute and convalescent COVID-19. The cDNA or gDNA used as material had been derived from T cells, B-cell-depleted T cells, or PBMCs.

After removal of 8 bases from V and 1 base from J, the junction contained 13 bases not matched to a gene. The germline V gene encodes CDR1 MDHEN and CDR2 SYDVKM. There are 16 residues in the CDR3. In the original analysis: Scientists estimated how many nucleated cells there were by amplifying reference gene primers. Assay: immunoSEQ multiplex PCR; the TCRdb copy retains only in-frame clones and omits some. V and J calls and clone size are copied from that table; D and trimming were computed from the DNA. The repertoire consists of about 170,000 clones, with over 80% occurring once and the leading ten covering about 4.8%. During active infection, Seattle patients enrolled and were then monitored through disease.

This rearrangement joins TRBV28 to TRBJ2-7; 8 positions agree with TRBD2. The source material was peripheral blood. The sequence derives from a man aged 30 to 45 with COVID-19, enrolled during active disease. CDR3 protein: CASRGGFAGSSYEQYF. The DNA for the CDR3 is TGTGCCAGCCGGGGGGGCTTTGCAGGGAGTTCCTACGAGCAGTACTTC.